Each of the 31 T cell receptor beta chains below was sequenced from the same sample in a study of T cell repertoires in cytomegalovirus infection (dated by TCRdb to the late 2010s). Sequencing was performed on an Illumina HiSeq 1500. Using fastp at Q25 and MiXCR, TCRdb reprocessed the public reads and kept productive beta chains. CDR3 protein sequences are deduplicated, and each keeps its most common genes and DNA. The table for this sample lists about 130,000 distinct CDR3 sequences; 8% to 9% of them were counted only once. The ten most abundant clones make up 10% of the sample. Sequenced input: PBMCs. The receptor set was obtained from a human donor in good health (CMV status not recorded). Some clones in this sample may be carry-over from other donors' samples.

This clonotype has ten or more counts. The CDR3 DNA reads as TGTGCCAGCAGCTCGGGGGTGGGGGGGTCAAACACTGAAGCTTTCTTT. This encodes CASSSGVGGSNTEAFF. V is TRBV7-2 and J is TRBJ1-1; a possible D gene is TRBD1 (5 bases). The germline V and J ends were trimmed by 4 bases and 2 bases, with 17 bases remaining between them. The germline gives CDR1 SGHTA, CDR2 FQGNSA. The CDR3 consists of 16 residues.

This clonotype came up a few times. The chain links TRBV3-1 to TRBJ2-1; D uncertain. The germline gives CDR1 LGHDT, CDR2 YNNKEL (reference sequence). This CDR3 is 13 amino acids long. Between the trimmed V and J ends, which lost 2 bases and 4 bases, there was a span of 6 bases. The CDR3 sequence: CASSQQLYNEQFF. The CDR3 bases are TGTGCCAGCAGCCAACAGCTTTACAATGAGCAGTTCTTC.

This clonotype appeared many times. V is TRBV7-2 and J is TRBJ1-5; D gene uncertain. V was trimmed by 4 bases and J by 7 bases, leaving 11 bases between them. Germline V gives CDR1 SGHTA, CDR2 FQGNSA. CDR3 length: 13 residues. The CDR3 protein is CASSSNLGQPQHF. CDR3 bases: TGTGCCAGCAGCTCCAATCTCGGACAGCCCCAGCATTTT.

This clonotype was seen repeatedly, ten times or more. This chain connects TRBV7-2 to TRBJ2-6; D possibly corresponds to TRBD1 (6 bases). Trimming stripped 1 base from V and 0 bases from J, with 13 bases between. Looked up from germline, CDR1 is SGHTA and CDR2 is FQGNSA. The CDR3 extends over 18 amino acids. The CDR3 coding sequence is TGTGCCAGCAGCTTAGTGGGGACACCCCTCTCTGGGGCCAACGTCCTGACTTTC. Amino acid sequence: CASSLVGTPLSGANVLTF.

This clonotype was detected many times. CDR3 sequence reads: CASSDGQTYEQYF. The CDR3 bases are TGCGCCAGCAGCGATGGACAGACCTACGAGCAGTACTTC. This chain connects TRBV5-1 to TRBJ2-7, with D perhaps TRBD1 (6 bases). This CDR3 region has 13 residues. Germline CDR1 and CDR2: SGHRS and YFSETQ. V was cut by 4 bases and J by 2 bases, with 10 bases left in between.

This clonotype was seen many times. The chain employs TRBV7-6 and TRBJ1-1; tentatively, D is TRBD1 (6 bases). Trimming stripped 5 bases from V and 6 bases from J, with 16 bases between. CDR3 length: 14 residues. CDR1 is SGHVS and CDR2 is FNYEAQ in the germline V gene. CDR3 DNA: TGTGCCAGCAGCCCTGAGGTTAGGGGGTCTGAAGCTTTCTTT. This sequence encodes CASSPEVRGSEAFF.

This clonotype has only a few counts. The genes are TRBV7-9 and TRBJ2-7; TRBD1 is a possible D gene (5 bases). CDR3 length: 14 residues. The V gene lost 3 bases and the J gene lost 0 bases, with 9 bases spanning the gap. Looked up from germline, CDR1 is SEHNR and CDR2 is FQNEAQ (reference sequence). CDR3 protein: CASSFPGSSYEQYF. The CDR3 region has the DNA TGTGCCAGCAGCTTCCCAGGGTCCTCCTACGAGCAGTACTTC.

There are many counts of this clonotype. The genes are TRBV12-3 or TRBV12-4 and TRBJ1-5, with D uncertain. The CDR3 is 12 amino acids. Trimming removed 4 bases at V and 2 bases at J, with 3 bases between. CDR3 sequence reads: CASSYGNQPQHF. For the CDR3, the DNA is TGTGCCAGCAGTTATGGCAATCAGCCCCAGCATTTT.

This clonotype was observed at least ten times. The CDR3: CASSLALRGNTGELFF. CDR3 nucleotide sequence: TGTGCCAGCAGCTTAGCGCTTCGGGGGAACACCGGGGAGCTGTTTTTT. The J gene is TRBJ2-2, the V gene TRBV7-8, with D tentatively TRBD2 (5 bases). V was pared by 0 bases and J by 1 base, with 9 bases between. The CDR3 sequence is 16 residues long. CDR1 is SGHVS and CDR2 is FQNEAQ in the germline V gene. Together with reference TRBV7-8 and TRBJ2-2, the CDR3 gives the full variable domain: GAGVSQSPRYKVAKRGQDVALRCDPISGHVSLFWYQQALGQGPEFLTYFQNEAQLDKSGLPSDRFFAERPEGSVSTLKIQRTQQEDSAVYLCASSLALRGNTGELFFGEGSRLTVL.

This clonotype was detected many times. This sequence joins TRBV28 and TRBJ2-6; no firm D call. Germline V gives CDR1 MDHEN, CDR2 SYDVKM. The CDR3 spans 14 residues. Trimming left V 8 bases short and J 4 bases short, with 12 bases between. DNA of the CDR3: TGTGCCAGCCTCCTCGGCTCGGGGGCCAACGTCCTGACTTTC. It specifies CASLLGSGANVLTF. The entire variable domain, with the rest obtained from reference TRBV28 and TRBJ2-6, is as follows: DVKVTQSSRYLVKRTGEKVFLECVQDMDHENMFWYRQDPGLGLRLIYFSYDVKMKEKGDIPEGYSVSREKKERFSLILESASTNQTSMYLCASLLGSGANVLTFGAGSRLTVL.

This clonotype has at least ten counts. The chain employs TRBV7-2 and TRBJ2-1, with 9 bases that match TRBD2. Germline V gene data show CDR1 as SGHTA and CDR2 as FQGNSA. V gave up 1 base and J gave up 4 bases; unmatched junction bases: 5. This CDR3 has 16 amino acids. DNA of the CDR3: TGTGCCAGCAGCTTAGACCTAGCGGGGCCTTACAATGAGCAGTTCTTC. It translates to CASSLDLAGPYNEQFF.

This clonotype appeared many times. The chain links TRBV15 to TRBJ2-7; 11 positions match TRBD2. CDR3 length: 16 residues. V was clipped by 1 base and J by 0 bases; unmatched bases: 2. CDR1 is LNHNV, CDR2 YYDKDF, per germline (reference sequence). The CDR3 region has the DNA TGTGCCACCAGCAGAGTTAGCGGGGGGGCCTCCTACGAGCAGTACTTC. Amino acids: CATSRVSGGASYEQYF.

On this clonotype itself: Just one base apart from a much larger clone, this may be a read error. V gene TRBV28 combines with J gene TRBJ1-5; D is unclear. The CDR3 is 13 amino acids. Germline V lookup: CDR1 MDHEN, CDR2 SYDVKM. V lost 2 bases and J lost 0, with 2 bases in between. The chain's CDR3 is CASSLHSNQPQHF. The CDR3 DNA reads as TGTGCCAGCAGTTTACATAGCAATCAGCCCCAGCATTTT.

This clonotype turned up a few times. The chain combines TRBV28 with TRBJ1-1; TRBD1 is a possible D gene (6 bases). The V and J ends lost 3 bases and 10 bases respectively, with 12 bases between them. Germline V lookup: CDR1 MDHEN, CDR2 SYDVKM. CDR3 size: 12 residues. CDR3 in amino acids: CASSFPTGRAFF. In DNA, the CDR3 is TGTGCCAGCAGTTTTCCGACAGGACGAGCTTTCTTT.

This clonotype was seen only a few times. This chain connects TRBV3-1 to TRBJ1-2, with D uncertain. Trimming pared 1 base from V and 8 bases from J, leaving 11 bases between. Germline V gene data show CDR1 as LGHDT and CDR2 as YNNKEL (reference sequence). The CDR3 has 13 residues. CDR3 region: CASSQGAVSGYTF. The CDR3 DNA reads TGTGCCAGCAGCCAAGGGGCAGTCTCCGGCTACACCTTC.

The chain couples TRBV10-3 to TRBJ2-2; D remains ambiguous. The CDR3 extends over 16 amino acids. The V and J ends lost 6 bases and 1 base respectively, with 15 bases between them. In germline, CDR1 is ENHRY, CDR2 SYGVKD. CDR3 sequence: CAIRPLGSRNTGELFF. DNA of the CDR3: TGTGCCATCAGGCCGTTGGGGTCTCGGAACACCGGGGAGCTGTTTTTT.

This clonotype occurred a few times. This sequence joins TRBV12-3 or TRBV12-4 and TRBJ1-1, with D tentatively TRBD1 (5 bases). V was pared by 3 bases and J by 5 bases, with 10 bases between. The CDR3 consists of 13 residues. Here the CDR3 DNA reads TGTGCCAGCAGTTTCCGAGAGGGGACTGAAGCTTTCTTT. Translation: CASSFREGTEAFF.

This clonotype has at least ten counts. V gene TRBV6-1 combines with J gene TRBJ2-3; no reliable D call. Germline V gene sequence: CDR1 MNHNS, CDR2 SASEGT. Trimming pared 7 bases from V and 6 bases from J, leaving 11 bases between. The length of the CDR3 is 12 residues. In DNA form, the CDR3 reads TGTGCCAGCATGAGGTTAGGCGATACGCAGTATTTT. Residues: CASMRLGDTQYF.

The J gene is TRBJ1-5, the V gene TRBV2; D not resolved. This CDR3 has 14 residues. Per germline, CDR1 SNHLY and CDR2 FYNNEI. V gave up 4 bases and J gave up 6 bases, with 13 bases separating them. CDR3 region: CASSGVYSRQPQHF. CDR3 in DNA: TGTGCCAGCAGTGGGGTTTACTCTCGTCAGCCCCAGCATTTT.

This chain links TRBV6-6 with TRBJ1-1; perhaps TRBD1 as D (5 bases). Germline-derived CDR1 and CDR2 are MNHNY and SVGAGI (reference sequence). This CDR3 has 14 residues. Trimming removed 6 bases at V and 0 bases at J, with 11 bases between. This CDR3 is CASRTTGLNTEAFF. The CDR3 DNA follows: TGTGCCAGCAGGACTACAGGCCTGAACACTGAAGCTTTCTTT.

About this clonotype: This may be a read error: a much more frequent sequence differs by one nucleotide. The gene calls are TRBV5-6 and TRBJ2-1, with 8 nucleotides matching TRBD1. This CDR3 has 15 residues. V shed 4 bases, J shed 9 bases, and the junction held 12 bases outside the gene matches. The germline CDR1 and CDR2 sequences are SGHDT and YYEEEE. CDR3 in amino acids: CASSHDAGGQGEQFF. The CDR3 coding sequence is TGTGCCAGCAGCCATGACGCAGGGGGCCAGGGTGAGCAGTTCTTC.

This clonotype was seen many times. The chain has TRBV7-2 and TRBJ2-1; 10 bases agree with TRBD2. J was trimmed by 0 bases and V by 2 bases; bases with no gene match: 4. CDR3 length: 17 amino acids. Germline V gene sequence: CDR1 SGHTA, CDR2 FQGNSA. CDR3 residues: CASSLQRGGYSYNEQFF. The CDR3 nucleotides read TGTGCCAGCAGCTTACAGCGGGGGGGATACTCCTACAATGAGCAGTTCTTC.

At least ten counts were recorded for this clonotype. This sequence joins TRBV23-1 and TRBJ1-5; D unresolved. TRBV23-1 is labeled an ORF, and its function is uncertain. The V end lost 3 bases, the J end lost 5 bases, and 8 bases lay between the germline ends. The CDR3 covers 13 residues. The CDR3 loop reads CASSQGRDQPQHF. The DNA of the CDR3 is TGCGCCAGCAGTCAGGGAAGGGATCAGCCCCAGCATTTT.

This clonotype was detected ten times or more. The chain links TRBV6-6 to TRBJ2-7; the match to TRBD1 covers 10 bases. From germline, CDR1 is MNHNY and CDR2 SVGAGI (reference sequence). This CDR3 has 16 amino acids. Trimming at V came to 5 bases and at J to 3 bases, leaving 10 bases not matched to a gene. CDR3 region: CASSLTGTGDFYEQYF. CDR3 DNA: TGTGCCAGCAGTCTGACCGGGACAGGGGATTTCTACGAGCAGTACTTC.

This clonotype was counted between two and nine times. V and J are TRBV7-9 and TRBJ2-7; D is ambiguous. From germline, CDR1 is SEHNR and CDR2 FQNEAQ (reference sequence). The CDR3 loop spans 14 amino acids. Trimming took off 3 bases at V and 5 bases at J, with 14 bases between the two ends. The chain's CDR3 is CASSFPGPPDEQYF. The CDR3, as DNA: TGTGCCAGCAGCTTCCCGGGTCCTCCGGACGAGCAGTACTTC.

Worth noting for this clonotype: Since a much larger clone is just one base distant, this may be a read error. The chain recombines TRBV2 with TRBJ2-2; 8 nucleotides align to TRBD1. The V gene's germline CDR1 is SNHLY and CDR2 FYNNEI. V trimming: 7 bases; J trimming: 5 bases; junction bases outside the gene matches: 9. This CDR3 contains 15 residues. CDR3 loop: CASTEDRERTGELFF. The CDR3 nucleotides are TGTGCCAGCACCGAGGACAGGGAGAGAACCGGGGAGCTGTTTTTT.

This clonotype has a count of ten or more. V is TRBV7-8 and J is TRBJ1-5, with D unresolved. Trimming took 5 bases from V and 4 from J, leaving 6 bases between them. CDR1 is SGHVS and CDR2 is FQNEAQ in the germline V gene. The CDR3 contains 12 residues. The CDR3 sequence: CASSPLNQPQHF. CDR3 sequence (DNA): TGTGCCAGCAGCCCCCTTAATCAGCCCCAGCATTTT.

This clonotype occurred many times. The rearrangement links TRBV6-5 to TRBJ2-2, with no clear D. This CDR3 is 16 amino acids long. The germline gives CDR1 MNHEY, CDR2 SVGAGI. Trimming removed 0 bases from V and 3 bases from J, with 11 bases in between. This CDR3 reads CASSYSISLHTGELFF. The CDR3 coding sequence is TGTGCCAGCAGTTACTCGATTAGCCTCCACACCGGGGAGCTGTTTTTT.

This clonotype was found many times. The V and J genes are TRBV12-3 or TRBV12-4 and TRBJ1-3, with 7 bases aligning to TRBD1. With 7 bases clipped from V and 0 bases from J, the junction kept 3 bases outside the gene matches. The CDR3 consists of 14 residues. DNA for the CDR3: TGTGCCAGCAAAGGGGGCCTCTCTGGAAACACCATATATTTT. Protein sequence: CASKGGLSGNTIYF.

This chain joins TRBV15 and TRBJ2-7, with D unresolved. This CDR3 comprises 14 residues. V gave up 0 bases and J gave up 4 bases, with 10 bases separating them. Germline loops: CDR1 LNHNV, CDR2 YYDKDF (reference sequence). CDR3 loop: CATSRDVGVYEQYF. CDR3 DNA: TGTGCCACCAGCAGAGATGTTGGGGTTTACGAGCAGTACTTC.

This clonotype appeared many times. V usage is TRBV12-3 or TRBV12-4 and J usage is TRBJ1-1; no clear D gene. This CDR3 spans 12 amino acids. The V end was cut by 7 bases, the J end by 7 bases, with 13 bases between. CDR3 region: CASIDWNVEAFF. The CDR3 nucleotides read TGTGCCAGCATCGACTGGAACGTTGAAGCTTTCTTT.